This T cell receptor beta chain was obtained from a study of blood T cell repertoires in COVID-19 (dated by TCRdb to the early 2020s). A note on the overall study: Samples covering the acute and convalescent phases of COVID-19 were provided by collaborators in the United States, Italy and Spain. The material from the prospective study consisted of cDNA or gDNA derived from T cells, B-cell-depleted T cells, or PBMCs. Subjects who had been exposed to COVID-19, were actively infected with it, or had recovered from it provided the deeply sampled blood TCRbeta repertoires that made up the dataset. The repertoires were released in a freely available public database meant as a resource for research on the immune response to SARS-CoV-2. The samples were drawn from the first 160 participants of the ongoing ImmuneRACE study and from 1,254 subjects provided by 6 global collaborators. A de-identified subject ID, COVID-19 status, age in years and sex were almost always included in the sample metadata. Where HLA class I and class II types were available, the types were taken from metadata supplied by the sample provider, not from assay-based typing. On the study overall, not on this receptor specifically: Clinical and demographic metadata were provided uncurated, with the amount varying by source and participant.

A word on this clone: Its antigen remains undetermined. Base quality data are lacking; no much larger clone is found one base away.

Whole blood was collected in K2EDTA tubes by collaborating institutions according to the institutions' own protocols. For TCRbeta analysis, collaborators shipped samples in one of three forms: frozen whole blood, isolated PBMCs, or DNA extracted from either of those sample types. The immunoSEQ Assay, a bias-controlled multiplex PCR, was used to amplify TCRbeta CDR3 regions from genomic DNA. As for how the authors treated the data: Nucleated cell counts per sample were estimated from amplification of reference gene primers within the assay. To quantify the absolute abundance of each unique TCRbeta CDR3 rearrangement, sequence reads were collapsed and filtered. Productive Simpson clonality was computed per sample as the square root of Simpson's diversity index over productive rearrangements. In its TCRdb copy, this immuneACCESS table keeps in-frame sequences only and misses some clones. Where compared with another copy, unresolved V genes explain less than half of these, and the others have no known cause. Clone size and the V and J calls come from that table; the DNA yielded D and trimming. This sample gives 60,000 to 70,000 clones in total; over 75% of them show up just once. About 2.9% of the sample lies in the top ten.

From the cysteine up to the phenylalanine, the CDR3 has a length of 12 residues. Just CDR3 DNA is preserved here, 36 bases in frame from base 1. V is shortened by 3 bases, J by 8 bases, and the region joining them spans 10 bases. Taken from the germline V gene, the CDR1 and CDR2 loops are KGHSH and LQKENI. The sequencing input was peripheral blood. Recombination connected TRBV18 to TRBJ1-1, with TRBD1 as a weak D call on 5 bases. This receptor was obtained from a man older than 75 with acute or convalescent COVID-19. The nucleotide sequence reads TGTGCCAGCTCACCCGGACATACCGAAGCTTTCTTT. This codes for CASSPGHTEAFF.